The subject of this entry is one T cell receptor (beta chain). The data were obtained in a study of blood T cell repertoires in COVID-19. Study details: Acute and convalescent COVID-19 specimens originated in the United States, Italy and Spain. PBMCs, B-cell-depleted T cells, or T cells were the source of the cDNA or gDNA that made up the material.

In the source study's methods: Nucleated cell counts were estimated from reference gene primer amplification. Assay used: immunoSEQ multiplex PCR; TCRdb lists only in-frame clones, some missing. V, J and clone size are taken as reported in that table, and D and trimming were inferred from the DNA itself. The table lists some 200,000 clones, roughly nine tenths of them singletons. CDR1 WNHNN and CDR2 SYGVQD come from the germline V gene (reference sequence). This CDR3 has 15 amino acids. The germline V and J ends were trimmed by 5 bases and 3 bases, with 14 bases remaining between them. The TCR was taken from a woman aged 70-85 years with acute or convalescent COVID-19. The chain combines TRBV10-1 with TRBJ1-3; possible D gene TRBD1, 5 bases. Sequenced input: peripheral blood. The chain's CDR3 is CASSSGHGGGNTIYF. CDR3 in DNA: TGCGCCAGCAGTTCTGGACACGGCGGTGGAAACACCATATATTTT.